The 30 T cell receptor beta chains in this list originate from one sample, sequenced in a study of blood T cell repertoires in COVID-19. Only in-frame clones appear in the TCRdb table, and some are missing; sequencing was by immunoSEQ multiplex PCR. The sample includes 95,000 or so clones, 84% of them seen just once. Source material: peripheral blood. These receptors originate from a human donor in a cohort sampled during active COVID-19.

The DNA for the CDR3 is TGTGCCTGGAGTGCTCGAGAACTAGCGGGAGGGCCTGTAAGGCCCGGTACGCAGTATTTT. Its translation is CAWSARELAGGPVRPGTQYF. The chain has TRBV30 and TRBJ2-3; 13 nucleotides match TRBD2. From germline, CDR1 is GTSNPN and CDR2 SVGIG (reference sequence). The CDR3 extends over 20 amino acids. The V segment lost 1 base and the J segment 8 bases; nucleotides outside the gene matches: 21.

The gene calls are TRBV7-8 and TRBJ2-2; TRBD2 aligns across 9 bases. V dropped 5 bases and J dropped 5; count of bases not matched to a gene: 6. Germline V gene lookup returns CDR1 SGHVS and CDR2 FQNEAQ. The CDR3 runs to 15 residues. CDR3 coding DNA: TGTGCCAGCAGCCCGAGGACTAGCGAGACCGGGGAGCTGTTTTTT. Translated: CASSPRTSETGELFF.

For the CDR3, the DNA is TGTGCCAGCAGCAAAGCGCGGGAGGGAGGGGTCCCGGCCCTGAACACTGAAGCTTTCTTT. Translation: CASSKAREGGVPALNTEAFF. This sequence joins TRBV21-1 and TRBJ1-1. TRBV21-1 is a listed pseudogene. The CDR3 is 20 amino acids.

The CDR3, as DNA: TGTGCCAGCTCACTGACCGCAGGGGCTAAGAACACTGAAGCTTTCTTT. This sequence encodes CASSLTAGAKNTEAFF. This rearrangement joins TRBV18 to TRBJ1-1; D may be TRBD1 (6 bases). This CDR3 is built from 16 residues. V was cut by 4 bases and J by 1 base, with 16 bases left in between. The germline CDR1 and CDR2 sequences are KGHSH and LQKENI.

The rearrangement links TRBV6-6 to TRBJ1-2; 7 nucleotides agree with TRBD1. V lost 2 bases and J lost 1; bases outside the gene matches: 4. The CDR3 totals 15 residues. The germline CDR1 and CDR2 sequences are MNHNY and SVGAGI (reference sequence). CDR3 nucleotides: TGTGCCAGCAGTTACACGGACAGGATTAACTATGGCTACACCTTC. Amino acids: CASSYTDRINYGYTF.

V and J are TRBV19 and TRBJ2-3, with D perhaps TRBD1 (6 bases). Germline V gene lookup returns CDR1 LNHDA and CDR2 SQIVND (reference sequence). The ends were cut back, 3 bases at V and 1 base at J, with 11 bases in the middle. The CDR3 length is 15 residues. This CDR3 reads CASSMDSLRTDTQYF. CDR3 nucleotides: TGTGCCAGTAGTATGGACAGTCTACGCACAGATACGCAGTATTTT.

This chain joins TRBV7-2 and TRBJ2-7; the D is unclear. The CDR3 runs 12 residues. From germline, CDR1 is SGHTA and CDR2 FQGNSA. V was pared by 5 bases and J by 0 bases, with 5 bases between. The DNA of the CDR3 is TGTGCCAGCAGCGACTTCTCCTACGAGCAGTACTTC. As protein: CASSDFSYEQYF.

In this sample, this clone turned up once. The rearrangement uses TRBV24-1 and TRBJ2-5; D remains unclear. Trimming stripped 3 bases from V and 2 bases from J, with 15 bases between. The CDR3 length is 16 residues. The germline gives CDR1 KGHDR, CDR2 SFDVKD. The CDR3 here is CATSDPPGGEQETQYF. The CDR3 DNA is TGTGCCACCAGTGATCCCCCCGGCGGCGAACAAGAGACCCAGTACTTC.

This clone was observed a handful of times. The genes are TRBV11-2 and TRBJ1-2, with D possibly matching TRBD1 (5 bases). The CDR3 sequence is 13 residues long. Trimming cost V 6 bases and J 6 bases, with 14 bases left between them. Germline V gene data show CDR1 as SGHAT and CDR2 as FQNNGV. CDR3 sequence reads: CASRPRADDGYTF. The CDR3 bases are TGTGCCAGCAGGCCCAGGGCGGATGATGGCTACACCTTC.

The V gene is TRBV5-1, the J gene TRBJ2-3; 8 bases agree with TRBD1. The V segment lost 3 bases and the J segment 2 bases; nucleotides outside the gene matches: 14. CDR3 length equals 18 residues. Per germline, CDR1 SGHRS and CDR2 YFSETQ. The CDR3 is CASSSGHPRTGITDTQYF. The CDR3 region has the DNA TGCGCCAGCAGCTCTGGGCATCCCAGGACAGGGATCACAGATACGCAGTATTTT. Based on the CDR3 plus reference TRBV5-1 and TRBJ2-3, the full variable domain is KAGVTQTPRYLIKTRGQQVTLSCSPISGHRSVSWYQQTPGQGLQFLFEYFSETQRNKGNFPGRFSGRQFSNSRSEMNVSTLELGDSALYLCASSSGHPRTGITDTQYFGPGTRLTVL.

The CDR3 DNA follows: TGTGCCACCAGGACAGACAGGGGAGGGACCTACGAGCAGTACTTC. This sequence encodes CATRTDRGGTYEQYF. The genes are TRBV15 and TRBJ2-7; possibly TRBD1 for D (8 bases). The CDR3 runs to 15 residues. CDR1 is LNHNV and CDR2 is YYDKDF in the germline V gene (reference sequence). V lost 6 bases and J 2 bases, leaving 17 bases between the germline ends. Full variable domain (remainder filled in from reference TRBV15 and TRBJ2-7): DAMVIQNPRYQVTQFGKPVTLSCSQTLNHNVMYWYQQKSSQAPKLLFHYYDKDFNNEADTPDNFQSRRPNTSFCFLDIRSPGLGDTAMYLCATRTDRGGTYEQYFGPGTRLTVT.

The chain has TRBV7-9 and TRBJ2-7; TRBD1 aligns across 10 bases. Germline V gives CDR1 SEHNR, CDR2 FQNEAQ (reference sequence). This CDR3 is 15 amino acids long. The V gene end was trimmed by 2 bases and the J gene end by 4 bases; junction bases not matched to a gene: 5. For the CDR3, the DNA is TGTGCCAGCAGCTTAAGACAGGGGGCGGTTTACGAGCAGTACTTC. Its translation: CASSLRQGAVYEQYF.

This sequence joins TRBV7-9 and TRBJ2-1; 7 bases are a match to TRBD1. The germline V gene has CDR1 SEHNR and CDR2 FQNEAQ (reference sequence). Unmatched junction bases numbered 12, after V lost 0 bases and J lost 4 bases. The CDR3 totals 18 residues. In DNA, the CDR3 is TGTGCCAGCAGCTTAGCTGCACTAGGGGGCCGGGTATACAATGAGCAGTTCTTC. The encoded protein is CASSLAALGGRVYNEQFF. The full variable domain, its missing parts supplied by reference TRBV7-9 and TRBJ2-1, is DTGVSQNPRHKITKRGQNVTFRCDPISEHNRLYWYRQTLGQGPEFLTYFQNEAQLEKSRLLSDRFSAERPKGSFSTLEIQRTEQGDSAMYLCASSLAALGGRVYNEQFFGPGTRLTVL.

The count of this clone is one. V is TRBV6-1 and J is TRBJ1-6, with a weak D call TRBD1 (5 bases). The CDR3 extends over 15 amino acids. Germline assignment: CDR1 MNHNS and CDR2 SASEGT. Between the trimmed V and J ends, which lost 2 bases and 9 bases, there was a span of 14 bases. This CDR3 is CASSESWTLSSPLHF. The CDR3 DNA sequence: TGTGCCAGCAGTGAATCCTGGACATTGAGTTCACCCCTCCACTTT.

The V gene is TRBV13, the J gene TRBJ1-1, with TRBD1 identical over 7 bases. This CDR3 is built from 14 residues. From germline, CDR1 is PRHDT and CDR2 FYEKMQ (reference sequence). The V segment lost 5 bases and the J segment 7 bases; nucleotides outside the gene matches: 10. The CDR3 nucleotides are TGTGCCAGCAGCCGGGGGACAGAAGGTAATGAAGCTTTCTTT. Protein sequence: CASSRGTEGNEAFF.

The rearrangement joins TRBV4-2 to TRBJ1-4, with 9 positions matching TRBD1. J lost 7 bases, V lost 2 bases, and 5 bases had no gene match. There are 15 residues in the CDR3. Per germline, CDR1 LGHNA and CDR2 YNFKEQ. This CDR3 reads CASSQTGTGLEKLFF. The CDR3 nucleotides read TGTGCCAGCAGCCAAACCGGGACAGGGCTTGAAAAACTGTTTTTT.

The chain recombines TRBV14 with TRBJ2-1; 7 bases map to TRBD2. Germline assignment: CDR1 SGHDN and CDR2 FVKESK. The CDR3 spans 13 residues. Germline trimming cut 0 bases from V and 10 bases from J; bases unmatched to any gene: 3. The CDR3 here is CASSQDYSGEQFF. CDR3 in DNA: TGTGCCAGCAGCCAAGATTATAGCGGGGAGCAGTTCTTC.

V is TRBV11-3 and J is TRBJ2-3, with D perhaps matching TRBD1 (6 bases). The CDR3 consists of 15 residues. CDR1 is SGHNT and CDR2 is YENEEA in the germline V gene. The V end was cut by 4 bases, the J end by 2 bases, with 13 bases between. DNA for the CDR3: TGTGCCAGCAGCTCTGGGGTGGGGGCCACAGATACGCAGTATTTT. This translates into CASSSGVGATDTQYF.

This chain uses TRBV6-2 or TRBV6-3 with TRBJ1-3; a possible D gene is TRBD1 (6 bases). CDR3 length: 18 residues. The germline CDR1 and CDR2 sequences are MNHEY and SVGEGT. Between the trimmed V and J ends, which lost 0 bases and 0 bases, there was a span of 15 bases. The CDR3 spells CASSYSVTGSYSGNTIYF. As DNA, the CDR3 is TGTGCCAGCAGTTACTCTGTGACAGGATCCTACTCTGGAAACACCATATATTTT.

This chain links TRBV5-1 with TRBJ1-4; 9 bases agree with TRBD1. Germline V gives CDR1 SGHRS, CDR2 YFSETQ. This CDR3 has 15 residues. After removal of 4 bases from V and 7 bases from J, the junction contained 8 bases not matched to a gene. In DNA form, the CDR3 reads TGCGCCAGCAGCCTGGGGACAGGGAACGGTGAAAAACTGTTTTTT. It translates to CASSLGTGNGEKLFF.

A single count supports this clone. The chain's CDR3 is CASSLAGAGTDTQYF. The DNA for the CDR3 is TGTGCCAGCAGTTTAGCGGGAGCGGGCACAGATACGCAGTATTTT. V and J are TRBV27 and TRBJ2-3; 7 nucleotides line up with TRBD2. CDR3 size: 15 residues. Germline V gene sequence: CDR1 MNHEY, CDR2 SMNVEV (reference sequence). V shed 2 bases, J shed 1 base, and the junction held 3 bases outside the gene matches.

The chain has TRBV12-5 and TRBJ2-5; 9 nucleotides match TRBD2. V lost 6 bases to trimming and J lost 1 base; unmatched junction nucleotides: 3. The germline CDR1 and CDR2 sequences are LGHNT and FRNRAP. The CDR3 extends over 14 amino acids. Here the CDR3 reads CASGLSGSQETQYF. The DNA of the CDR3 is TGTGCTAGTGGCCTTAGCGGGAGCCAAGAGACCCAGTACTTC.

V is TRBV6-1 and J is TRBJ1-1, with a weak D call TRBD1 (6 bases). V gave up 5 bases and J gave up 7 bases, with 17 bases separating them. CDR1 MNHNS and CDR2 SASEGT come from the germline V gene. The CDR3 runs 14 residues. The CDR3 here is CASSYQGQTGEAFF. The CDR3, as DNA: TGTGCCAGCAGTTATCAGGGGCAAACAGGTGAAGCTTTCTTT.

The chain has TRBV6-1 and TRBJ1-5, with no clear D. Germline CDR1 is MNHNS and CDR2 is SASEGT. This CDR3 spans 16 amino acids. V dropped 3 bases and J dropped 5 bases, with 17 bases sitting between them. Here the CDR3 reads CASSEQTGVTYQPQHF. DNA of the CDR3: TGTGCCAGCAGTGAGCAAACCGGGGTGACTTATCAGCCCCAGCATTTT.

The rearrangement joins TRBV4-3 to TRBJ1-2; TRBD1 might be the D (6 bases). This CDR3 contains 17 residues. Germline lookup yields CDR1 LGHNA and CDR2 YSLEER. V was clipped by 1 base and J by 4 bases, with 19 bases between them. This CDR3 is CASSQVSGTNTPYGYTF. The CDR3 coding sequence is TGCGCCAGCAGCCAAGTTAGCGGGACAAATACTCCCTATGGCTACACCTTC.

The chain carries TRBV4-1 and TRBJ2-2; TRBD1 might be the D (5 bases). Trimming cost V 1 base and J 7 bases, with 16 bases left between them. Per germline, CDR1 MGHRA and CDR2 YSYEKL. The CDR3 totals 16 residues. The CDR3 reads CASSQGPRTSHGELFF. The CDR3 DNA reads TGCGCCAGCAGCCAAGGACCGAGGACATCCCACGGGGAGCTGTTTTTT.

The sample holds a few counts of this clone. The chain uses TRBV10-3 and TRBJ1-6, with 9 bases matching TRBD1. Germline V gives CDR1 ENHRY, CDR2 SYGVKD. The CDR3 is made up of 16 amino acids. V shed 2 bases, J shed 6 bases, and the junction held 5 bases outside the gene matches. This CDR3 reads CAISEGQGIGNSPLHF. CDR3 coding DNA: TGTGCCATCAGTGAGGGACAGGGGATCGGTAATTCACCCCTCCACTTT.

This clone came up a few times. The chain couples TRBV16 to TRBJ1-5; 11 nucleotides match TRBD1. The ends lost 4 bases at V and 7 bases at J; junction bases unmatched: 3. This CDR3 is built from 14 residues. Germline CDR1 is KGHSY and CDR2 is FQNENV. The CDR3 protein is CASSPGTGGQPQHF. CDR3 sequence (DNA): TGTGCCAGCAGCCCTGGGACAGGGGGACAGCCCCAGCATTTT.

The rearrangement joins TRBV19 to TRBJ1-1, with 9 nucleotides matching TRBD1. CDR1 and CDR2 from the germline V gene are LNHDA and SQIVND (reference sequence). This CDR3 spans 17 amino acids. Trimming removed 7 bases from V and 1 base from J; junction bases left unmatched: 13. CDR3 in DNA: TGTGCCAGTAAGACTGGGTGGGGACAGGGAGAGAACACTGAAGCTTTCTTT. It encodes CASKTGWGQGENTEAFF.

The V gene is TRBV3-1 (or the pseudogene TRBV3-2), the J gene TRBJ1-2; D is undetermined. The CDR3 consists of 13 residues. Germline CDR1 is LGHDT and CDR2 is YNNKEL (reference sequence). Between the trimmed V and J ends, which lost 4 bases and 8 bases, there was a span of 14 bases. The CDR3 sequence is CASSPTRSQGYTF. DNA for the CDR3: TGTGCCAGCAGCCCGACCAGGTCTCAAGGCTACACCTTC.